This T cell receptor beta chain is from a study of T cell changes during pregnancy in multiple sclerosis. After removal of 6 bases from V and 3 bases from J, the junction contained 8 bases not matched to a gene. Germline V gene lookup returns CDR1 SQVTM and CDR2 ANQGSEA. The length of the CDR3 is 14 residues. Sequencing used immunoSEQ multiplex PCR; TCRdb keeps in-frame clones, though not all of them. The sample lists over 70,000 clones, 92% seen once, with 1.5% to 2% in the top ten. This clone was recorded only once. The V call is TRBV29-1, the J call TRBJ2-7, with 10 bases matching TRBD1. The material sequenced was peripheral blood, taken in the first trimester of pregnancy. The clonotype originates from a female donor in good health, enrolled as a control in a pregnancy study. The CDR3 DNA sequence: TGCAGCGTCCTGACAGGGGGCAACGTCTACGAGCAGTACTTC. It yields the protein CSVLTGGNVYEQYF.